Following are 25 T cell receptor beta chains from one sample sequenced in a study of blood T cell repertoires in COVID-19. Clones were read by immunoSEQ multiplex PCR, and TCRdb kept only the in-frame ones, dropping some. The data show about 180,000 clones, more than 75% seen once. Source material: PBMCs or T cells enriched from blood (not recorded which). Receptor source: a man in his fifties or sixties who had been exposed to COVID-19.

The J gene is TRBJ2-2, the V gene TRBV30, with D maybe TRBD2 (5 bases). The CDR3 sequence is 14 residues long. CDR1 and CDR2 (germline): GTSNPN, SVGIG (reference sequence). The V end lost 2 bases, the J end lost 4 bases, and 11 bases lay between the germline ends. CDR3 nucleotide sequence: TGTGCCTGGAGTCCGACGGGGTTCACCGGGGAGCTGTTTTTT. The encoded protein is CAWSPTGFTGELFF.

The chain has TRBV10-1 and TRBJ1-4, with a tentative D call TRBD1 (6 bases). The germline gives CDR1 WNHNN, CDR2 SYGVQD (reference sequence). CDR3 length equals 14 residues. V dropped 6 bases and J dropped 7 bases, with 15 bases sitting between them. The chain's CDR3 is CASSAGQLGEKLFF. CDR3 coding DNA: TGCGCCAGCAGCGCCGGACAGTTGGGTGAAAAACTGTTTTTT.

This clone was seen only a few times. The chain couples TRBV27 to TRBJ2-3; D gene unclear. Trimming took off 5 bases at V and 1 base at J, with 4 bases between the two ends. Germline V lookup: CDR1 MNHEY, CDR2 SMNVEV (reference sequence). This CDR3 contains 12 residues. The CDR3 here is CASSRGTDTQYF. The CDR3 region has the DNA TGTGCCAGCAGTCGCGGCACAGATACGCAGTATTTT.

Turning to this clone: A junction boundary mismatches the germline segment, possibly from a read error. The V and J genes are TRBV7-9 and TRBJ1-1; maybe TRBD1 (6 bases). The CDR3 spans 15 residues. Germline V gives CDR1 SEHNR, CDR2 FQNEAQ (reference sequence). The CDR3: CASSPLGQRNAEAFF. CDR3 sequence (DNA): TGTGCCAGCAGCCCCCTCGGACAGCGGAACGCTGAAGCTTTCTTT.

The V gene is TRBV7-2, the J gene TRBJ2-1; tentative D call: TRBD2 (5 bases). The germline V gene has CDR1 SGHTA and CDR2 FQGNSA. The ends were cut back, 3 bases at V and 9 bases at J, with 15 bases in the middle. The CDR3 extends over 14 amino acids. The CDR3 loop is CASSFSRGQSEQFF. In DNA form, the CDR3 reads TGTGCCAGCAGCTTCTCCCGGGGTCAGAGTGAGCAGTTCTTC. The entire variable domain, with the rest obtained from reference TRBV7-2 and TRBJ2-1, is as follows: GAGVSQSPSNKVTEKGKDVELRCDPISGHTALYWYRQSLGQGLEFLIYFQGNSAPDKSGLPSDRFSAERTGGSVSTLTIQRTQQEDSAVYLCASSFSRGQSEQFFGPGTRLTVL.

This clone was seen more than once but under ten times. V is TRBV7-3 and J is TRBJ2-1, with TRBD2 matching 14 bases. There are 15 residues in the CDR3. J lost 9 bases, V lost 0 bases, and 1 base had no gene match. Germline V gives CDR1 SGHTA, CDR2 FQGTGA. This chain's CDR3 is CASSLTGTSGSEQFF. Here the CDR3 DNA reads TGTGCCAGCAGCTTAACAGGGACTAGCGGGAGTGAGCAGTTCTTC.

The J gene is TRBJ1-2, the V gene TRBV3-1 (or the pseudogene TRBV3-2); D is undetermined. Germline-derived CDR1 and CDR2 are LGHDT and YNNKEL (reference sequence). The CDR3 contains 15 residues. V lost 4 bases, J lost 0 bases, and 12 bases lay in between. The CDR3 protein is CASSPTPNSNYGYTF. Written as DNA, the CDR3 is TGTGCCAGCAGCCCGACACCGAACTCTAACTATGGCTACACCTTC.

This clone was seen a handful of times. The CDR3 region has the DNA TGCAGCGTTGAAGAAGTTAGCGGGGGAGCCTACGAGCAGTACTTC. Amino acids: CSVEEVSGGAYEQYF. The chain couples TRBV29-1 to TRBJ2-7; 9 positions agree with TRBD2. The CDR3 length is 15 residues. Germline V gene data show CDR1 as SQVTM and CDR2 as ANQGSEA. The ends lost 0 bases at V and 2 bases at J; junction bases unmatched: 5.

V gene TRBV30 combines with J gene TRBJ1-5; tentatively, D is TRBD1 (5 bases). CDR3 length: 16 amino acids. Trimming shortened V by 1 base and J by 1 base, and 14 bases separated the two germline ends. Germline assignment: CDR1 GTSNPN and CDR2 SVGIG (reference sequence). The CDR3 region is CAWSGGSGGSNQPQHF. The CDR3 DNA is TGTGCCTGGAGTGGGGGGTCGGGAGGAAGCAATCAGCCCCAGCATTTT.

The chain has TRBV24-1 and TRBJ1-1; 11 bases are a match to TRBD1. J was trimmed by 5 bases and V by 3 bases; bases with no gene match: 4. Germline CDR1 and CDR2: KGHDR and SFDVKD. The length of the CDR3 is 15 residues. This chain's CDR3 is CATSDRTGGETEAFF. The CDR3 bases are TGTGCCACCAGTGATCGGACAGGGGGCGAGACTGAAGCTTTCTTT.

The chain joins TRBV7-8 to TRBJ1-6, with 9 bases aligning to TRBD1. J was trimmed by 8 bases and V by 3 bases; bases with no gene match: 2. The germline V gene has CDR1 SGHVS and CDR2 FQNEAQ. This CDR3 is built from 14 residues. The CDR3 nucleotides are TGTGCCAGCAGCTTGGGACAGGGATATTCACCCCTCCACTTT. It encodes CASSLGQGYSPLHF.

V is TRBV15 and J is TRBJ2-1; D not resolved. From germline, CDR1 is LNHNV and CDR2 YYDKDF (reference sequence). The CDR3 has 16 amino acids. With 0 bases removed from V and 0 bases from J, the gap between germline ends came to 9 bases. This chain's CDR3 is CATSREVHSSYNEQFF. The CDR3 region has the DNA TGTGCCACCAGCAGAGAGGTACACAGCTCCTACAATGAGCAGTTCTTC.

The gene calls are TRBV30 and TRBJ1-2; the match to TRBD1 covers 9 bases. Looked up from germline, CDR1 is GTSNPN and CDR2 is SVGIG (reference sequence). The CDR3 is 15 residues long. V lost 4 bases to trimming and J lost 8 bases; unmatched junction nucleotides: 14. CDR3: CAWTRTGQGIGGYTF. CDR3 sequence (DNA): TGTGCCTGGACCCGGACGGGACAGGGAATCGGCGGCTACACCTTC.

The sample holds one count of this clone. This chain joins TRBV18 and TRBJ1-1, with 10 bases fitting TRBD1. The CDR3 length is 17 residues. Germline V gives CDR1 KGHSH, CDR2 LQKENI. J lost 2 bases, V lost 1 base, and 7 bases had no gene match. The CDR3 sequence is CASSPLGTGVRNTEAFF. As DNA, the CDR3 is TGTGCCAGCTCACCACTTGGGACAGGGGTTCGTAACACTGAAGCTTTCTTT.

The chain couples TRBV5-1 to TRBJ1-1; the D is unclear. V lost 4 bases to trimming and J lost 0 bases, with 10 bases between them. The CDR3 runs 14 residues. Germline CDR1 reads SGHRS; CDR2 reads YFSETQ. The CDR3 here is CASSQMVVNTEAFF. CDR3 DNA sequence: TGCGCCAGCAGCCAGATGGTCGTGAACACTGAAGCTTTCTTT.

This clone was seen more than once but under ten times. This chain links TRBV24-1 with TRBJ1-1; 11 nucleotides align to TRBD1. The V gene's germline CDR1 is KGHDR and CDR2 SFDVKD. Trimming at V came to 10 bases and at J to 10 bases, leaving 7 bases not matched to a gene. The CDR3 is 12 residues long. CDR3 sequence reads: CATRDRGRRAFF. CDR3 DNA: TGTGCCACTAGGGACAGGGGGAGGCGAGCTTTCTTT.

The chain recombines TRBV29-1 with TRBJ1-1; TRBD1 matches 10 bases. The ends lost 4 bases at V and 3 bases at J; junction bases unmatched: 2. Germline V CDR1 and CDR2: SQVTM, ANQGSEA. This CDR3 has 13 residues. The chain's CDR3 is CSVAGQGYTEAFF. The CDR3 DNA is TGCAGCGTTGCGGGACAGGGGTACACTGAAGCTTTCTTT.

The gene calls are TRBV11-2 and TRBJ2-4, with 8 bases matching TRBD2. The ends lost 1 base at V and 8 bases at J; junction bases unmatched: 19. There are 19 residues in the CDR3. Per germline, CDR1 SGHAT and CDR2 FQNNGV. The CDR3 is CASSLGRFGASGLRDIQYF. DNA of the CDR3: TGTGCCAGCAGCTTAGGAAGGTTTGGAGCTAGCGGGCTCCGGGACATTCAGTACTTC.

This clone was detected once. CDR3 residues: CASSPRGAEQYF. CDR3 nucleotide sequence: TGTGCCAGCTCACCTCGGGGGGCCGAGCAGTACTTC. This rearrangement joins TRBV18 to TRBJ2-7; D might be TRBD2 (7 bases). Deletions cut 3 bases from V and 6 bases from J, with 9 bases between. CDR1 is KGHSH, CDR2 LQKENI, per germline. This CDR3 has 12 amino acids.

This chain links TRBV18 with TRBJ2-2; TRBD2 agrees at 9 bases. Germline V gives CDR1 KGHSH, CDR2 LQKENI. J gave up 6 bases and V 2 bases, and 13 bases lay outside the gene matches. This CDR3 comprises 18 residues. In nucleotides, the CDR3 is TGTGCCAGCTCACCAATAAACCTAGCGGGACCTTCGGCCGGGGAGCTGTTTTTT. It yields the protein CASSPINLAGPSAGELFF. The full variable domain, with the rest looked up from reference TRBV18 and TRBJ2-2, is NAGVMQNPRHLVRRRGQEARLRCSPMKGHSHVYWYRQLPEEGLKFMVYLQKENIIDESGMPKERFSAEFPKEGPSILRIQQVVRGDSAAYFCASSPINLAGPSAGELFFGEGSRLTVL.

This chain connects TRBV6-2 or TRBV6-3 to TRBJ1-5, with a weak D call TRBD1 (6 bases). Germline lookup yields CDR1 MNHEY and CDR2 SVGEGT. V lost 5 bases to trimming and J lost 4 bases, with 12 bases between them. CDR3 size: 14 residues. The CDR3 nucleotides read TGTGCCAGCAGTCGGACAGCTGGGAATCAGCCCCAGCATTTT. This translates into CASSRTAGNQPQHF.

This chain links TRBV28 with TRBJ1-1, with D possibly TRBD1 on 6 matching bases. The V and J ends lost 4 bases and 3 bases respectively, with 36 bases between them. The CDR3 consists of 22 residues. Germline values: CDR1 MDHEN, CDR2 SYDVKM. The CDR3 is CASSYSGPTKKTGSAVDTEAFF. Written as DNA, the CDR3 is TGTGCCAGCAGTTACTCCGGACCGACTAAGAAGACAGGTTCTGCCGTGGACACTGAAGCTTTCTTT. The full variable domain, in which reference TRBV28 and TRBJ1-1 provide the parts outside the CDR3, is DVKVTQSSRYLVKRTGEKVFLECVQDMDHENMFWYRQDPGLGLRLIYFSYDVKMKEKGDIPEGYSVSREKKERFSLILESASTNQTSMYLCASSYSGPTKKTGSAVDTEAFFGQGTRLTVV.

The CDR3 is CASSDLHRGDYEQYF. CDR3 coding DNA: TGTGCCAGCAGTGACCTGCACAGGGGTGACTACGAGCAGTACTTC. The genes are TRBV6-1 and TRBJ2-7; the match to TRBD1 covers 7 bases. The CDR3 contains 15 residues. After removal of 3 bases from V and 3 bases from J, the junction contained 8 bases not matched to a gene. The germline gives CDR1 MNHNS, CDR2 SASEGT.

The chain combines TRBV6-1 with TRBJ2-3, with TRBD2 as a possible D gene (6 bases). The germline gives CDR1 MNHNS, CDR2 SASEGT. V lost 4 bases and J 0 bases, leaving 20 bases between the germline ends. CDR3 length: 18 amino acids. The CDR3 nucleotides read TGTGCCAGCAGTGGGGGGTGGGGCTCTAGCGCGAGCACAGATACGCAGTATTTT. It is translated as CASSGGWGSSASTDTQYF.

The CDR3 nucleotides are TGTGCCATCAGTGTAGAACCTGGAAACACCATATATTTT. This codes for CAISVEPGNTIYF. This chain connects TRBV10-3 to TRBJ1-3; the D is unclear. This CDR3 is 13 amino acids long. V lost 4 bases to trimming and J lost 2 bases, with 6 bases between them. Per the germline V gene, CDR1 is ENHRY and CDR2 is SYGVKD.